The clone carrying this T cell receptor beta chain was seen repeatedly, ten times or more. The data derive from a study of CD8 T cells in ankylosing spondylitis. This CDR3 comprises 14 residues. The germline gives CDR1 KGHSY, CDR2 FQNENV. Between the trimmed V and J ends, which lost 1 base and 7 bases, there was a span of 11 bases. A single record per CDR3 protein comes from TCRdb applying MiXCR to the 5' RACE reads. The sample includes about 240,000 distinct CDR3 sequences, 8% to 9.5% of them seen just once. This TCR was sampled from a male donor with ankylosing spondylitis or in good health (not recorded which). This chain links TRBV16 with TRBJ2-1, with D possibly TRBD2 on 7 matching bases. The sample was blood, either unsorted or a sorted T cell fraction (not recorded which). The CDR3 region has the DNA TGTGCCAGCAGCCAATGGGGAGGGGGAAATGAGCAGTTCTTC. Translation: CASSQWGGGNEQFF.